The 30 T cell receptor beta chains listed next were all sequenced from one sample in a study of beta chain features in type 1 diabetes. Study-level points and caveats: Moderately but significantly shorter TCRB CDR3s were found in Type 1 diabetes patients in all four CD4+ subsets.

Every bit of the isolated RNA underwent reverse transcription, so sequencing read expressed TCRB transcripts. Here immunoSEQ multiplex PCR was the method, and the copy in TCRdb shows in-frame clones only, minus some. Of some 190,000 clones listed, around 8% are singletons. These TCRs are of unknown antigen specificity. The sample consisted of central memory CD4+ T cells from blood. The receptors come from a woman aged 35 to 49 with type 1 diabetes.

This sequence joins TRBV7-8 and TRBJ2-1; D perhaps matches TRBD1 (6 bases). Germline CDR1 is SGHVS and CDR2 is FQNEAQ. The CDR3 consists of 15 residues. V lost 1 base and J lost 6, with 13 bases in between. This CDR3 is CASSLDGWGPNEQFF. The CDR3 nucleotides read TGTGCCAGCAGCTTAGACGGCTGGGGGCCCAATGAGCAGTTCTTC.

This sequence joins TRBV20-1 and TRBJ2-7; D unresolved. The ends were cut back, 4 bases at V and 4 bases at J, with 8 bases in the middle. The CDR3 has 11 amino acids. From germline, CDR1 is DFQATT and CDR2 SNEGSKA (reference sequence). DNA for the CDR3: TGCAGTGCTACTCCCGGGTACGAGCAGTACTTC. It specifies CSATPGYEQYF.

The J gene is TRBJ1-1, the V gene TRBV5-1; D is possibly TRBD1 (5 bases). The CDR3 covers 16 residues. CDR1 SGHRS and CDR2 YFSETQ come from the germline V gene. V shed 0 bases and J shed 1 base, with 13 bases lying between them. CDR3 coding DNA: TGCGCCAGCAGCTTGGGGCATGGGGGGGAGAACACTGAAGCTTTCTTT. Its protein is CASSLGHGGENTEAFF.

About this clone: Within the sample, other DNA sequences also encode this same CDR3. The CDR3 sequence: CASSSQASSYEQYF. CDR3 coding DNA: TGCGCCAGCAGCTCACAGGCGAGCTCCTACGAGCAGTACTTC. This chain uses TRBV5-1 with TRBJ2-7; TRBD1 might be the D (5 bases). V lost 3 bases to trimming and J lost 0 bases, with 10 bases between them. Germline CDR1 SGHRS, CDR2 YFSETQ. The CDR3 is made up of 14 amino acids.

The chain couples TRBV30 to TRBJ1-5; D not resolved. The CDR3 covers 13 residues. Trimming took 3 bases from V and 0 from J, leaving 6 bases between them. Germline V lookup: CDR1 GTSNPN, CDR2 SVGIG (reference sequence). Here the CDR3 reads CAWRGYSNQPQHF. DNA of the CDR3: TGTGCCTGGAGGGGCTATAGCAATCAGCCCCAGCATTTT.

This clone was seen a handful of times. V gene TRBV7-2 combines with J gene TRBJ1-5, with D perhaps TRBD1 (5 bases). The germline V gene encodes CDR1 SGHTA and CDR2 FQGNSA. CDR3 length: 16 residues. Deletions cut 4 bases from V and 11 bases from J, with 24 bases between. CDR3 DNA sequence: TGTGCCAGCAGCTACCCGGGGGGGACGGGTGGTAGAGCCCAGCATTTT. It yields the protein CASSYPGGTGGRAQHF.

V is TRBV19 and J is TRBJ2-1; TRBD1 aligns across 10 bases. The CDR3 sequence is 15 residues long. Germline trimming cut 5 bases from V and 6 bases from J; bases unmatched to any gene: 7. Germline lookup yields CDR1 LNHDA and CDR2 SQIVND (reference sequence). The CDR3 is CASSGGTGVLNEQFF. CDR3 nucleotides: TGTGCCAGTAGTGGAGGGACAGGGGTACTCAATGAGCAGTTCTTC.

V is TRBV19 and J is TRBJ1-6, with 10 bases lining up with TRBD1. Per germline, CDR1 LNHDA and CDR2 SQIVND (reference sequence). V was clipped by 9 bases and J by 5 bases; unmatched bases: 7. The CDR3 is made up of 15 amino acids. CDR3 sequence: CASLGDRGDNSPLHF. DNA for the CDR3: TGTGCCAGCCTTGGGGACAGGGGTGATAATTCACCCCTCCACTTT.

This clone has a handful of counts. The V call is TRBV7-3, the J call TRBJ2-1; 7 positions match TRBD1. The CDR3 runs to 14 residues. Germline assignment: CDR1 SGHTA and CDR2 FQGTGA. V gave up 4 bases and J gave up 9 bases; unmatched junction bases: 9. DNA for the CDR3: TGTGCCAGCAGCTCGATAGACAGGGTGGGTGAGCAGTTCTTC. Protein: CASSSIDRVGEQFF.

This clone turned up a few times. An end of the junction differs from the germline gene, which may be a read error. This rearrangement joins TRBV4-1 to TRBJ2-5, with 7 positions matching TRBD2. TRBJ2-7 matches the DNA end more closely, so the J call is doubtful. The germline V gene has CDR1 MGHRA and CDR2 YSYEKL. The CDR3 length is 14 residues. CDR3: CASSLGGGANEQYF. The CDR3 bases are TGTGCCAGCAGCCTTGGGGGAGGGGCCAACGAGCAGTACTTC.

This clone was detected only a few times. The V and J genes are TRBV6-5 and TRBJ2-7, with TRBD1 matching 12 bases. The CDR3 has 15 amino acids. Germline V gives CDR1 MNHEY, CDR2 SVGAGI. The V segment lost 5 bases and the J segment 6 bases; nucleotides outside the gene matches: 8. DNA for the CDR3: TGTGCCAGCAGTCGAGGGGACAGGGGGCGAGGCGAGCAGTACTTC. This codes for CASSRGDRGRGEQYF.

This clone appeared many times. V and J are TRBV23-1 and TRBJ2-7; D ambiguous. TRBV23-1 is given ORF status, its function remaining uncertain. V shed 6 bases and J shed 2 bases, with 5 bases lying between them. The length of the CDR3 is 11 residues. The CDR3 DNA follows: TGCGCCAGCAGGGCCACCTACGAGCAGTACTTC. Translated: CASRATYEQYF.

This clone occurred many times. The chain links TRBV29-1 to TRBJ1-2; 9 bases are a match to TRBD1. CDR1 is SQVTM, CDR2 ANQGSEA, per germline. V was clipped by 3 bases and J by 7 bases; unmatched bases: 9. This CDR3 has 14 amino acids. CDR3 protein: CSVDSTGGVAGYTF. The CDR3 DNA reads as TGCAGCGTTGATTCGACAGGGGGTGTGGCTGGCTACACCTTC.

This clone was counted a few times. The rearrangement uses TRBV28 and TRBJ2-2; TRBD1 agrees at 7 bases. In germline, CDR1 is MDHEN, CDR2 SYDVKM. J lost 7 bases, V lost 2 bases, and 7 bases had no gene match. The CDR3 contains 15 residues. The chain's CDR3 is CASSLGTAGNGELFF. The CDR3 DNA is TGTGCCAGCAGTTTAGGGACAGCCGGAAACGGGGAGCTGTTTTTT.

The chain employs TRBV7-8 and TRBJ2-1, with D possibly matching TRBD2 (6 bases). The V end lost 5 bases, the J end lost 2 bases, and 13 bases lay between the germline ends. Per the germline V gene, CDR1 is SGHVS and CDR2 is FQNEAQ. The CDR3 contains 15 residues. For the CDR3, the DNA is TGTGCCAGCAGCGAACAAGGGACTGCCTACAATGAGCAGTTCTTC. It translates to CASSEQGTAYNEQFF.

The V gene is TRBV30, the J gene TRBJ2-3, with unresolved D. The germline V gene has CDR1 GTSNPN and CDR2 SVGIG (reference sequence). CDR3 length: 14 residues. Trimming left V 2 bases short and J 0 bases short, with 9 bases between. CDR3 in amino acids: CAWSLHASTDTQYF. The CDR3 DNA sequence: TGTGCCTGGAGTTTACATGCTAGCACAGATACGCAGTATTTT.

This chain links TRBV28 with TRBJ2-7; maybe TRBD1 (6 bases). Germline CDR1 reads MDHEN; CDR2 reads SYDVKM. The V end lost 7 bases, the J end lost 5 bases, and 18 bases lay between the germline ends. The CDR3 extends over 14 amino acids. The CDR3 DNA reads as TGTGCCAGCATGGGTGGGGGCATGATGAACGAGCAGTACTTC. Translation gives CASMGGGMMNEQYF.

This clone has a handful of counts. The chain couples TRBV28 to TRBJ2-1, with TRBD2 matching 8 bases. CDR1 and CDR2 from the germline V gene are MDHEN and SYDVKM. V shed 3 bases, J shed 6 bases, and the junction held 10 bases outside the gene matches. The CDR3 contains 16 residues. CDR3 region: CASSFPGTSVGNEQFF. The CDR3 DNA follows: TGTGCCAGCAGTTTCCCCGGGACTAGTGTCGGCAATGAGCAGTTCTTC.

The rearrangement links TRBV9 to TRBJ1-2; 7 bases agree with TRBD1. V was pared by 1 base and J by 8 bases, with 5 bases of the junction left unmatched. CDR3 length: 13 amino acids. CDR1 and CDR2 from the germline V gene are SGDLS and YYNGEE. CDR3: CASSVWQGDGYTF. The DNA of the CDR3 is TGTGCCAGCAGCGTATGGCAGGGGGACGGCTACACCTTC. The entire variable domain, with the rest obtained from reference TRBV9 and TRBJ1-2, is as follows: DSGVTQTPKHLITATGQRVTLRCSPRSGDLSVYWYQQSLDQGLQFLIQYYNGEERAKGNILERFSAQQFPDLHSELNLSSLELGDSALYFCASSVWQGDGYTFGSGTRLTVV.

The V call is TRBV6-6, the J call TRBJ1-2; weak D call: TRBD1 (5 bases). Germline V CDR1 and CDR2: MNHNY, SVGAGI (reference sequence). V gave up 11 bases and J gave up 4 bases, with 17 bases separating them. There are 13 residues in the CDR3. CDR3 coding DNA: TGTGCCGGATTAACCGGGGGTGGCTATGGCTACACCTTC. It specifies CAGLTGGGYGYTF.

The chain joins TRBV6-5 to TRBJ1-2, with D possibly matching TRBD1 (6 bases). The length of the CDR3 is 13 residues. Per the germline V gene, CDR1 is MNHEY and CDR2 is SVGAGI. V lost 4 bases to trimming and J lost 8 bases, with 14 bases between them. For the CDR3, the DNA is TGTGCCAGCAGTTTACAGGGATTTGAAGGCTACACCTTC. Protein: CASSLQGFEGYTF.

The J gene is TRBJ1-2, the V gene TRBV9; 9 bases fit TRBD1. CDR3 length: 14 residues. CDR1 and CDR2 from the germline V gene are SGDLS and YYNGEE. J was trimmed by 5 bases and V by 6 bases; bases with no gene match: 8. CDR3 residues: CASNAEQGAYGYTF. Written as DNA, the CDR3 is TGTGCCAGCAACGCCGAACAGGGGGCATATGGCTACACCTTC. Complete variable domain (other parts from reference TRBV9 and TRBJ1-2): DSGVTQTPKHLITATGQRVTLRCSPRSGDLSVYWYQQSLDQGLQFLIQYYNGEERAKGNILERFSAQQFPDLHSELNLSSLELGDSALYFCASNAEQGAYGYTFGSGTRLTVV.

This clone showed up just a few times. The CDR3 spells CAWSAGRVGVNEQFF. The CDR3 DNA is TGTGCCTGGAGTGCCGGCAGGGTAGGGGTCAATGAGCAGTTCTTC. This chain connects TRBV30 to TRBJ2-1, with a possible D match to TRBD1 (5 bases). V gave up 1 base and J gave up 6 bases, with 16 bases separating them. The germline V gene encodes CDR1 GTSNPN and CDR2 SVGIG (reference sequence). The CDR3 has 15 residues.

J is TRBJ1-1 and V is TRBV11-2; 8 positions agree with TRBD1. After removal of 0 bases from V and 3 bases from J, the junction contained 3 bases not matched to a gene. The CDR3 loop spans 15 amino acids. Germline V lookup: CDR1 SGHAT, CDR2 FQNNGV. This CDR3 is CASSLEVQGDTEAFF. CDR3 nucleotides: TGTGCCAGCAGCTTAGAGGTACAGGGGGACACTGAAGCTTTCTTT.

This clone was detected a few times. The identical CDR3 is also encoded by other nucleotide sequences in the sample. The chain recombines TRBV5-1 with TRBJ2-5, with 8 bases matching TRBD1. V was clipped by 0 bases and J by 4 bases; unmatched bases: 2. CDR3 size: 14 residues. Germline CDR1 and CDR2: SGHRS and YFSETQ. The CDR3 sequence: CASSLGTGRETQYF. The CDR3 region has the DNA TGCGCCAGCAGCTTGGGGACAGGGCGAGAGACCCAGTACTTC.

The gene calls are TRBV29-1 and TRBJ1-2; tentative D call: TRBD1 (6 bases). Trimming left V 6 bases short and J 7 bases short, with 21 bases between. This CDR3 has 14 residues. CDR1 and CDR2 (germline): SQVTM, ANQGSEA. CDR3 DNA: TGCAGCGTCGGGGGGGGCGGAGGATTGGGTGGCTACACCTTC. Encoded protein: CSVGGGGGLGGYTF.

This chain joins TRBV12-2 and TRBJ1-2. TRBV12-2 is tagged as a pseudogene. The CDR3 spans 15 residues. Written as DNA, the CDR3 is TGTGCAAGTCGCTTATGGCATCGGGAAGCCTATGGCTACACCTTC. Amino acids: CASRLWHREAYGYTF.

This rearrangement joins TRBV6-5 to TRBJ1-2, with D possibly being TRBD1 (6 bases). Trimming cost V 7 bases and J 0 bases, with 15 bases left between them. CDR1 is MNHEY, CDR2 SVGAGI, per germline. This CDR3 contains 15 residues. In DNA, the CDR3 is TGTGCCAGCATGGACAGCCCGTCGGCTAACTATGGCTACACCTTC. Translation gives CASMDSPSANYGYTF.

This chain joins TRBV6-1 and TRBJ1-2; TRBD1 matches at 10 bases. The CDR3 totals 16 residues. Germline values: CDR1 MNHNS, CDR2 SASEGT. The V and J ends lost 3 bases and 6 bases, in that order; junction bases with no gene match: 10. CDR3 in amino acids: CASSETGGRWVNGYTF. The CDR3 bases are TGTGCCAGCAGTGAGACAGGGGGCAGGTGGGTGAATGGCTACACCTTC.

This clone was counted ten times or more. DNA of the CDR3: TGTGCCAGCAGCTTGGGGGCATCGAACAATGAGCAGTTCTTC. Translated, it gives CASSLGASNNEQFF. The chain couples TRBV5-4 to TRBJ2-1; D is undetermined. V was cut by 0 bases and J by 5 bases, with 9 bases left in between. Germline values: CDR1 SGHNT, CDR2 YYREEE (reference sequence). This CDR3 is 14 amino acids long.